The next 20 T cell receptor beta chains were all read from a single sample in a study of shared clonotypes between healthy human individuals. Using immunoSEQ multiplex PCR, the repertoire was profiled, and TCRdb retains in-frame clones only, with some absent. The table shows around 300,000 clones, with about nine tenths occurring only once. The material sequenced was memory CD8+ T cells sorted from blood. Subset of the sample: CD45RO+ cells pooled with CCR7-negative TemRA cells. The receptors stem from a man between 18 and 29 years old in good health.

V usage is TRBV13 and J usage is TRBJ2-7; a possible D gene is TRBD1 (5 bases). Germline V CDR1 and CDR2: PRHDT, FYEKMQ (reference sequence). V lost 8 bases and J 2 bases, leaving 13 bases between the germline ends. The CDR3 runs to 13 residues. CDR3 coding DNA: TGTGCCAGCGGCACCAGGGTAACCTACGAGCAGTACTTC. Residues: CASGTRVTYEQYF.

The V gene is TRBV6-4, the J gene TRBJ1-1; D remains ambiguous. CDR1 is MRHNA, CDR2 SNTAGT, per germline. V was cut by 0 bases and J by 1 base, with 3 bases left in between. This CDR3 contains 13 residues. The CDR3 here is CASSDSGNTEAFF. The CDR3, as DNA: TGTGCCAGCAGTGACTCGGGGAACACTGAAGCTTTCTTT.

This chain uses TRBV9 with TRBJ2-7, with 8 bases lining up with TRBD1. The CDR3 runs 14 residues. Losses at the gene ends were 4 bases for V and 6 bases for J; bases not matched to a gene: 9. CDR1 SGDLS and CDR2 YYNGEE come from the germline V gene. CDR3 sequence (DNA): TGTGCCAGCAGCCCCCGGACAGGGTACTCCGAGCAGTACTTC. Amino acid sequence: CASSPRTGYSEQYF.

With regard to this clone: One junction end does not reproduce the germline sequence, and a read error may be involved. V and J are TRBV5-4 and TRBJ1-1; D uncertain. The CDR3 totals 11 residues. Germline-derived CDR1 and CDR2 are SGHNT and YYREEE (reference sequence). CDR3 loop: CASSLDTEAFF. Here the CDR3 DNA reads TGTGCCAGCAGCTTGGACACGGAAGCTTTCTTT. Together with reference TRBV5-4 and TRBJ1-1, the CDR3 gives the full variable domain: ETGVTQSPTHLIKTRGQQVTLRCSSQSGHNTVSWYQQALGQGPQFIFQYYREEENGRGNFPPRFSGLQFPNYSSELNVNALELDDSALYLCASSLDTEAFFGQGTRLTVV.

The chain carries TRBV7-9 and TRBJ1-5, with D perhaps TRBD1 (5 bases). This CDR3 comprises 15 residues. V was pared by 5 bases and J by 3 bases, with 14 bases between. CDR1 and CDR2 from the germline V gene are SEHNR and FQNEAQ (reference sequence). The CDR3 sequence: CASSPQGDLNQPQHF. The CDR3 DNA sequence: TGTGCCAGCAGCCCCCAAGGGGACCTCAATCAGCCCCAGCATTTT.

The V call is TRBV6-6, the J call TRBJ2-5; D possibly corresponds to TRBD1 (6 bases). Trimming cost V 0 bases and J 1 base, with 9 bases left between them. Germline V gene lookup returns CDR1 MNHNY and CDR2 SVGAGI (reference sequence). The CDR3 extends over 15 amino acids. The DNA for the CDR3 is TGTGCCAGCAGTTACTCGGGACATCCCCAAGAGACCCAGTACTTC. Residues: CASSYSGHPQETQYF.

The chain uses TRBV2 and TRBJ1-1, with D unresolved. Germline V gene lookup returns CDR1 SNHLY and CDR2 FYNNEI. This CDR3 has 14 residues. Trimming cost V 2 bases and J 0 bases, with 7 bases left between them. The CDR3 DNA reads as TGTGCCAGCAGTGAAACGGTACTGAACACTGAAGCTTTCTTT. It is translated as CASSETVLNTEAFF.

This chain connects TRBV5-5 to TRBJ1-2; 7 nucleotides match TRBD1. The germline gives CDR1 SGHKS, CDR2 YYEKEE (reference sequence). This CDR3 is 19 amino acids long. The trim removed 5 bases at V and 3 bases at J, leaving 22 bases unmatched. Here the CDR3 reads CASSSWKHRGQLTDYGYTF. The CDR3, as DNA: TGTGCCAGCAGTTCCTGGAAACACAGGGGTCAACTAACGGACTATGGCTACACCTTC.

The chain is built from TRBV4-1 and TRBJ1-2; D is unresolved. Trimming removed 0 bases at V and 4 bases at J, with 12 bases between. This CDR3 has 15 amino acids. Germline V gives CDR1 MGHRA, CDR2 YSYEKL. The CDR3 DNA reads TGCGCCAGCAGCCAAGATAATGTGGGATCCTATGGCTACACCTTC. It yields the protein CASSQDNVGSYGYTF.

This chain joins TRBV5-1 and TRBJ2-2; 7 positions agree with TRBD1. Trimming cost V 1 base and J 5 bases; bases outside gene matches: 11. CDR1 is SGHRS, CDR2 YFSETQ, per germline. There are 17 residues in the CDR3. In nucleotides, the CDR3 is TGCGCCAGCAGCTTGTTAAGCTGGACAGGTCGGACCGGGGAGCTGTTTTTT. Translating gives CASSLLSWTGRTGELFF. Supplemented by reference TRBV5-1 and TRBJ2-2, the full variable domain reads KAGVTQTPRYLIKTRGQQVTLSCSPISGHRSVSWYQQTPGQGLQFLFEYFSETQRNKGNFPGRFSGRQFSNSRSEMNVSTLELGDSALYLCASSLLSWTGRTGELFFGEGSRLTVL.

This chain connects TRBV10-3 to TRBJ2-7; a weak D match, TRBD1 (5 bases). V lost 0 bases and J 1 base, leaving 25 bases between the germline ends. The V gene's germline CDR1 is ENHRY and CDR2 SYGVKD. This CDR3 is 20 amino acids long. CDR3 nucleotides: TGTGCCATCAGTGAGTCCCACCCCCTAGGGGCACCCGGGTTTTCCTACGAGCAGTACTTC. Amino acid sequence: CAISESHPLGAPGFSYEQYF.

The rearrangement uses TRBV6-6 and TRBJ1-4; the D is unclear. Looked up from germline, CDR1 is MNHNY and CDR2 is SVGAGI (reference sequence). V was trimmed by 8 bases and J by 7 bases, leaving 14 bases between them. This CDR3 has 13 residues. CDR3 region: CASEGPFGEKLFF. CDR3 DNA sequence: TGTGCCAGCGAAGGGCCTTTCGGTGAAAAACTGTTTTTT.

The V call is TRBV10-3, the J call TRBJ2-5, with 10 positions matching TRBD1. CDR3 length: 15 amino acids. Germline V gene sequence: CDR1 ENHRY, CDR2 SYGVKD. The ends lost 6 bases at V and 1 base at J; junction bases unmatched: 5. The chain's CDR3 is CAISPGQGIQETQYF. The CDR3 nucleotides are TGTGCCATCAGCCCGGGACAGGGGATCCAAGAGACCCAGTACTTC.

The genes are TRBV4-3 and TRBJ1-4; 10 bases fit TRBD1. Germline V gives CDR1 LGHNA, CDR2 YSLEER. Germline trimming cut 4 bases from V and 8 bases from J; bases unmatched to any gene: 10. The CDR3 spans 16 residues. The CDR3 protein is CASSPLPGQGKEKLFF. In DNA, the CDR3 is TGCGCCAGCAGCCCCTTGCCGGGACAGGGGAAAGAAAAACTGTTTTTT.

To note about this clone: Other DNA sequences within the sample encode an identical CDR3. This chain links TRBV5-1 with TRBJ2-7; perhaps TRBD1 as D (5 bases). Trimming shortened V by 0 bases and J by 2 bases, and 12 bases separated the two germline ends. The CDR3 runs to 15 residues. Per germline, CDR1 SGHRS and CDR2 YFSETQ. CDR3 DNA sequence: TGCGCCAGCAGCTTGGAGCTGGCAGGGACCTACGAGCAGTACTTC. Amino acids: CASSLELAGTYEQYF.

This clone came up a few times. The J gene is TRBJ2-7, the V gene TRBV13; the D gene is possibly TRBD2 (5 bases). V was cut by 3 bases and J by 1 base, with 13 bases left in between. Germline V CDR1 and CDR2: PRHDT, FYEKMQ (reference sequence). The CDR3 totals 15 residues. CDR3: CASSFEGAESYEQYF. In DNA form, the CDR3 reads TGTGCCAGCAGCTTCGAGGGAGCGGAATCCTACGAGCAGTACTTC.

The J gene is TRBJ2-5, the V gene TRBV10-3, with a weak D call TRBD1 (5 bases). Deletions cut 2 bases from V and 4 bases from J, with 11 bases between. The length of the CDR3 is 14 residues. Germline CDR1 and CDR2: ENHRY and SYGVKD. This CDR3 reads CAISEAGNGETQYF. CDR3 DNA: TGTGCCATCAGTGAGGCAGGGAACGGAGAGACCCAGTACTTC.

This rearrangement joins TRBV28 to TRBJ1-3; unclear D gene. CDR1 is MDHEN, CDR2 SYDVKM, per germline. The CDR3 totals 16 residues. V was clipped by 3 bases and J by 0 bases, with 12 bases between them. The CDR3, as DNA: TGTGCCAGCAGTTTTTTGGCGCAGAGCTCTGGAAACACCATATATTTT. It translates to CASSFLAQSSGNTIYF.

This chain uses TRBV6-5 with TRBJ2-5, with D uncertain. Germline CDR1 is MNHEY and CDR2 is SVGAGI. This CDR3 comprises 11 residues. Trimming removed 6 bases from V and 2 bases from J, with 4 bases in between. CDR3 sequence reads: CASRNQETQYF. In DNA form, the CDR3 reads TGTGCCAGCAGAAATCAAGAGACCCAGTACTTC.

This chain connects TRBV2 to TRBJ1-2; 10 bases align to TRBD1. The CDR3 is 15 amino acids. The germline V gene has CDR1 SNHLY and CDR2 FYNNEI. The V and J ends lost 8 bases and 2 bases, in that order; junction bases with no gene match: 8. CDR3 protein: CASVQGGQGNYGYTF. As DNA, the CDR3 is TGTGCCAGCGTCCAGGGGGGACAGGGGAACTATGGCTACACCTTC.